These T cell receptor beta chains were read from a single sample in a study of Ad26.COV2.S vaccination and SARS-CoV-2 variants. Clones were sequenced by immunoSEQ multiplex PCR, and TCRdb holds only the in-frame ones, with some missing. The table has 450,000 to 550,000 clones, about nine tenths seen once; the top ten hold over 1.5%. Sequenced material: peripheral blood, taken in a trial of Ad26.COV2.S vaccine versus placebo. These receptors were obtained from a person aged 18-60 years who received the Ad26.COV2.S COVID-19 vaccine or a placebo. CDR3s include the opening cysteine and the closing phenylalanine or tryptophan. D genes are given only for firm matches. Some rows have no size entry. The others give once, few or many, or a class for an expanded clone.

size	D	length	J	V	CDR3	DNA
-	-	14	TRBJ1-6	TRBV7-9	CASRRGAANSPLHF	TGTGCCAGCAGGAGGGGGGCTGCTAATTCACCCCTCCACTTT
-	TRBD1	16	TRBJ1-1	TRBV19	CASSSGTGSVNTEAFF	TGTGCCAGTAGTAGCGGGACAGGGTCCGTGAACACTGAAGCTTTCTTT
-	-	15	TRBJ1-1	TRBV6-1	CASSEPTVPVTEAFF	TGTGCCAGCAGTGAACCGACAGTGCCGGTAACTGAAGCTTTCTTT
-	-	14	TRBJ1-6	TRBV5-1	CASSLVTVNSPLHF	TGCGCCAGCAGCTTGGTGACAGTTAATTCACCCCTCCACTTT
-	-	13	TRBJ1-5	TRBV19	CASSKGYNQPQHF	TGTGCCAGTAGTAAAGGGTACAATCAGCCCCAGCATTTT
-	TRBD2	18	TRBJ2-5	TRBV5-6	CASSRLAGFSPSQETQYF	TGTGCCAGCAGCAGACTAGCGGGGTTCTCGCCGTCCCAAGAGACCCAGTACTTC
-	TRBD2	16	TRBJ2-5	TRBV7-6	CASSLGGPSGSETQYF	TGTGCCAGCAGCTTAGGGGGACCTAGCGGGTCGGAGACCCAGTACTTC
-	-	13	TRBJ2-3	TRBV7-2	CASRVLSTDTQYF	TGTGCCAGCAGAGTTCTTAGCACAGATACGCAGTATTTT
-	TRBD2	15	TRBJ2-1	TRBV4-2	CASSLTGTSGGSQFF	TGTGCCAGCAGCCTGACCGGGACTAGCGGGGGGAGCCAGTTCTTC
-	-	12	TRBJ1-1	TRBV7-9	CASSTDRLYAFF	TGTGCCAGCAGCACTGACAGGTTATATGCTTTCTTT
-	-	17	TRBJ2-2	TRBV19	CASSMGNRDFSTGELFF	TGTGCCAGTAGTATGGGGAACAGGGACTTTTCCACCGGGGAGCTGTTTTTT
-	-	17	TRBJ2-6	TRBV7-3	CASSLKPRLSGANVLTF	TGTGCCAGCAGCTTAAAACCGAGGCTCTCTGGGGCCAACGTCCTGACTTTC
-	-	13	TRBJ2-5	TRBV30	CAWSLGVRETQYF	TGTGCCTGGAGTTTGGGAGTACGAGAGACCCAGTACTTC
-	-	16	TRBJ1-3	TRBV4-2	CASSQVEGDSGNTIYF	TGTGCCAGCAGCCAAGTGGAGGGGGACTCTGGAAACACCATATATTTT
few	-	14	TRBJ1-5	TRBV6-2/TRBV6-3	CASSYSGGNQPQHF	TGTGCCAGCAGTTACTCAGGGGGCAATCAGCCCCAGCATTTT
-	TRBD1	14	TRBJ1-2	TRBV9	CASSHDRGGSGYTF	TGTGCCAGCAGCCACGACAGGGGAGGTAGTGGCTACACCTTC
-	TRBD1	16	TRBJ2-2	TRBV7-9	CASSSTGGTGTGELFF	TGTGCCAGCAGCTCCACAGGGGGGACGGGCACCGGGGAGCTGTTTTTT
-	-	13	TRBJ2-5	TRBV30	CAWNKGVLETQYF	TGTGCCTGGAACAAAGGGGTCCTTGAGACCCAGTACTTC
-	TRBD2	15	TRBJ2-7	TRBV4-2	CASSQETSGIYEQYF	TGTGCCAGCAGCCAAGAAACTAGCGGGATCTACGAGCAGTACTTC
once	-	13	TRBJ2-3	TRBV5-4	CASSPTSFAAQYF	TGTGCCAGCAGCCCAACGTCCTTCGCGGCGCAGTATTTT
-	-	14	TRBJ1-6	TRBV5-5	CASSTGRGNSPLHF	TGTGCCAGCAGTACGGGACGGGGAAATTCACCCCTCCACTTT
-	-	18	TRBJ2-1	TRBV7-2	CASSLGPTQRGSWSEQFF	TGTGCCAGCAGCTTAGGTCCGACTCAAAGGGGGTCTTGGTCTGAGCAGTTCTTC
-	TRBD2	15	TRBJ2-7	TRBV4-2	CASSQSGTSGYEQYF	TGTGCCAGCAGCCAATCCGGGACTAGCGGCTACGAGCAGTACTTC
-	-	13	TRBJ2-1	TRBV12-3/TRBV12-4	CASSRHDRDLGFF	TGTGCCAGCAGCCGTCACGACCGGGACCTAGGGTTCTTC
once	-	11	TRBJ2-5	TRBV21-1	CASSRGETQYF	TGTGCCAGCAGCAGAGGGGAGACCCAGTACTTC
-	TRBD1	14	TRBJ2-7	TRBV15	CATSWTGGSDEQYF	TGTGCCACCAGCTGGACAGGGGGCTCGGACGAGCAGTACTTC
-	TRBD1	16	TRBJ2-1	TRBV6-6	CASRGGHRGDYNEQFF	TGTGCCAGCAGAGGGGGCCACAGGGGGGACTACAATGAGCAGTTCTTC
-	-	16	TRBJ1-4	TRBV30	CAWDAGQTFDNEKLFF	TGTGCCTGGGATGCCGGACAGACCTTCGATAATGAAAAACTGTTTTTT
-	-	15	TRBJ2-7	TRBV15	CATSRDQSGRHEQYF	TGTGCCACCAGCAGAGATCAGTCAGGGAGACACGAGCAGTACTTC
-	-	15	TRBJ2-1	TRBV15	CATSRVDRWNNEQFF	TGTGCCACCAGCAGAGTTGACAGGTGGAACAATGAGCAGTTCTTC
-	TRBD2	12	TRBJ2-5	TRBV30	CALYRGGETQYF	TGTGCCTTATATCGGGGGGGGGAGACCCAGTACTTC
-	TRBD2	16	TRBJ2-3	TRBV7-2	CASSLVGTSDSDTQYF	TGTGCCAGCAGCTTAGTTGGGACTAGCGATTCAGATACGCAGTATTTT
-	TRBD1	15	TRBJ2-7	TRBV10-3	CAISESGQGSYEQYF	TGTGCCATCAGTGAGTCGGGACAGGGGTCCTACGAGCAGTACTTC
-	TRBD2	13	TRBJ2-5	TRBV4-1	CASSLGLAAGQYF	TGCGCCAGCAGCCTCGGACTAGCGGCAGGCCAGTACTTC
-	-	16	TRBJ1-2	TRBV7-2	CASSHDRDRGNYGYTF	TGTGCCAGCAGCCATGACCGAGACCGAGGGAACTATGGCTACACCTTC
-	TRBD2	16	TRBJ2-3	TRBV14	CASSQALAGSTDTQYF	TGTGCCAGCAGCCAGGCCCTAGCGGGTAGCACAGATACGCAGTATTTT
-	TRBD1	15	TRBJ1-1	TRBV7-3	CASSFKPGGWTEAFF	TGTGCCAGCAGCTTTAAACCAGGGGGCTGGACTGAAGCTTTCTTT
once	-	12	TRBJ2-7	TRBV19	CASRGVRGEQYF	TGTGCCAGTAGGGGGGTCCGGGGCGAGCAGTACTTC
-	-	16	TRBJ2-5	TRBV15	CATSRDRIAPRETQYF	TGTGCCACCAGCAGAGATCGGATAGCCCCTCGGGAGACCCAGTACTTC
-	TRBD1	14	TRBJ1-4	TRBV2	CASRPQGAGEKLFF	TGTGCCAGCAGGCCACAGGGGGCCGGGGAAAAACTGTTTTTT
once	-	15	TRBJ2-6	TRBV28	CASSLGDYGANVLTF	TGTGCCAGCAGTCTGGGGGATTATGGGGCCAACGTCCTGACTTTC
few	-	14	TRBJ2-7	TRBV6-5	CASSSRGTNYEQYF	TGTGCCAGCAGTTCTCGGGGAACAAACTACGAGCAGTACTTC
-	-	13	TRBJ2-7	TRBV28	CASSETRSGEQYF	TGTGCCAGCAGCGAGACTAGGTCGGGGGAGCAGTACTTC
-	-	15	TRBJ1-5	TRBV5-1	CASSLEGTNNQPQHF	TGCGCCAGCAGCTTGGAAGGGACAAACAATCAGCCCCAGCATTTT
few	-	13	TRBJ1-2	TRBV27	CASSLADFGGYTF	TGTGCCAGCAGTTTGGCGGACTTTGGTGGCTACACCTTC
-	-	14	TRBJ2-2	TRBV9	CASSVAAGAGELFF	TGTGCCAGCAGCGTAGCTGCGGGTGCCGGGGAGCTGTTTTTT
medium-sized	TRBD2	14	TRBJ2-7	TRBV6-5	CASSFGTSSYEQYF	TGTGCCAGCAGTTTCGGGACTAGCTCCTACGAGCAGTACTTC
-	-	17	TRBJ2-7	TRBV3-1/TRBV3-2	CASSQAPVSQSSYEQYF	TGTGCCAGCAGCCAAGCCCCGGTGTCACAGAGCTCCTACGAGCAGTACTTC